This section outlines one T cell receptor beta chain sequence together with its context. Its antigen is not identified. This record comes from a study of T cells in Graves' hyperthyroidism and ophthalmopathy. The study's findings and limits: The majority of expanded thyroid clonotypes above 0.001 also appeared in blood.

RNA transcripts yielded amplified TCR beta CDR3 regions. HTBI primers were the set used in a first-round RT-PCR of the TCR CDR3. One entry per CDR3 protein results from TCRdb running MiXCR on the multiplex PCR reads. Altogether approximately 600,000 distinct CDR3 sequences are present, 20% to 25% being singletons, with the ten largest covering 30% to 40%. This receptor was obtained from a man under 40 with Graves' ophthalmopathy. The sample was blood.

The CDR3 DNA reads as TGTGCCAGCAGTTCTAGCGGGAGAGTCCAAGAGACCCAGTACTTC. It translates to CASSSSGRVQETQYF. The chain recombines TRBV27 with TRBJ2-5; TRBD2 matches at 10 bases. This CDR3 has 15 residues. The J segment lost 1 base and the V segment lost 4 bases, leaving 3 bases of the junction unmatched. CDR1 is MNHEY, CDR2 SMNVEV, per germline (reference sequence).